Each of the 9 T cell receptor beta chains below was sequenced from the same sample in a study of T cells after posttransplantation cyclophosphamide. The assay was immunoSEQ multiplex PCR, and TCRdb's table has in-frame clones only and misses some. The table lists tens of thousands of clones, with no singletons. Busulfan-fludarabine conditioning, marrow transplant, and cyclophosphamide on days +3 and +4 were administered. The source material was PBMCs, sampled after allogeneic stem cell transplant with posttransplant cyclophosphamide. The receptors come from a young adult male patient who received an allogeneic stem cell transplant from a related donor, was CMV-positive, and had no GVHD. The T cells may come from the graft donor.

There are many counts of this clone. The rearrangement joins TRBV7-2 to TRBJ2-7; 8 bases agree with TRBD1. CDR1 and CDR2 from the germline V gene are SGHTA and FQGNSA. The ends lost 1 base at V and 1 base at J; junction bases unmatched: 6. The CDR3 length is 16 residues. This CDR3 reads CASSLDLTGGSYEQYF. The DNA for the CDR3 is TGTGCCAGCAGCTTAGATCTTACAGGGGGATCCTACGAGCAGTACTTC.

Many counts were recorded for this clone. The chain links TRBV6-6 to TRBJ2-7; possibly TRBD1 for D (6 bases). CDR1 is MNHNY, CDR2 SVGAGI, per germline (reference sequence). The CDR3 extends over 15 amino acids. Between the trimmed V and J ends, which lost 6 bases and 5 bases, there was a span of 20 bases. CDR3 nucleotide sequence: TGTGCCAGCAGCTTTACGGACAGCCAGGGCCACGAGCAGTACTTC. Translation gives CASSFTDSQGHEQYF.

This clone was counted many times. The chain carries TRBV6-5 and TRBJ1-1; D ambiguous. CDR1 and CDR2 from the germline V gene are MNHEY and SVGAGI. The CDR3 contains 14 residues. Trimming pared 7 bases from V and 4 bases from J, leaving 16 bases between. CDR3 residues: CASTKAGSLTEAFF. The CDR3 DNA reads TGTGCCAGCACGAAGGCGGGGTCCCTCACTGAAGCTTTCTTT.

In this sample, this clone turned up many times. This chain joins TRBV7-9 and TRBJ2-3, with 8 bases identical to TRBD2. Germline trimming cut 1 base from V and 2 bases from J; bases unmatched to any gene: 5. CDR3 length equals 16 residues. Germline V gene sequence: CDR1 SEHNR, CDR2 FQNEAQ (reference sequence). CDR3 amino acids: CASSLGRGGNTDTQYF. The CDR3 DNA reads as TGTGCCAGCAGCTTAGGACGGGGGGGAAACACAGATACGCAGTATTTT. Drawing the rest from reference TRBV7-9 and TRBJ2-3, the complete variable domain is DTGVSQNPRHKITKRGQNVTFRCDPISEHNRLYWYRQTLGQGPEFLTYFQNEAQLEKSRLLSDRFSAERPKGSFSTLEIQRTEQGDSAMYLCASSLGRGGNTDTQYFGPGTRLTVL.

This clone was found many times. The chain employs TRBV6-5 and TRBJ2-3, with TRBD1 identical over 11 bases. The CDR3 length is 15 residues. The ends lost 3 bases at V and 4 bases at J; junction bases unmatched: 3. Looked up from germline, CDR1 is MNHEY and CDR2 is SVGAGI. The CDR3 region is CASSYGTGGADTQYF. The CDR3 bases are TGTGCCAGCAGTTATGGGACAGGGGGGGCAGATACGCAGTATTTT.

This clone was picked up a small number of times. The rearrangement uses TRBV11-2 and TRBJ2-5; 8 nucleotides line up with TRBD2. The CDR3 covers 15 residues. The V gene's germline CDR1 is SGHAT and CDR2 FQNNGV. J gave up 11 bases and V 1 base, and 12 bases lay outside the gene matches. CDR3 sequence: CASSLATSGLKEQYF. The CDR3 DNA reads as TGTGCCAGCAGCTTAGCAACTAGCGGACTAAAGGAGCAGTACTTC. Together with reference TRBV11-2 and TRBJ2-5, the CDR3 gives the full variable domain: EAGVAQSPRYKIIEKRQSVAFWCNPISGHATLYWYQQILGQGPKLLIQFQNNGVVDDSQLPKDRFSAERLKGVDSTLKIQPAKLEDSAVYLCASSLATSGLKEQYFGPGTRLLVL.

The V and J genes are TRBV30 and TRBJ2-5, with 8 bases aligning to TRBD1. Germline V lookup: CDR1 GTSNPN, CDR2 SVGIG (reference sequence). The junction had 5 bases not matched to a gene; V was cut back by 5 bases and J by 3 bases. CDR3 length equals 13 residues. CDR3 protein: CAWARDRKETQYF. In DNA form, the CDR3 reads TGTGCCTGGGCCCGGGACAGGAAAGAGACCCAGTACTTC. Drawing the rest from reference TRBV30 and TRBJ2-5, the complete variable domain is SQTIHQWPATLVQPVGSPLSLECTVEGTSNPNLYWYRQAAGRGLQLLFYSVGIGQISSEVPQNLSASRPQDRQFILSSKKLLLSDSGFYLCAWARDRKETQYFGPGTRLLVL.

This clone was picked up many times. The V gene is TRBV11-3, the J gene TRBJ2-1; 11 nucleotides line up with TRBD2. Trimming cost V 3 bases and J 4 bases; bases outside gene matches: 5. The CDR3 covers 16 residues. Germline V gives CDR1 SGHNT, CDR2 YENEEA. CDR3 loop: CASSFTSGRPYNEQFF. The CDR3 DNA reads TGTGCCAGCAGCTTTACTAGCGGGAGACCTTACAATGAGCAGTTCTTC.

This clone showed up many times. The chain combines TRBV4-3 with TRBJ2-3; maybe TRBD2 (6 bases). Germline assignment: CDR1 LGHNA and CDR2 YSLEER. V shed 0 bases and J shed 3 bases, with 13 bases lying between them. The CDR3 has 16 amino acids. The CDR3, as DNA: TGCGCCAGCAGCCAAGACGGGAGTATTAGGACAGATACGCAGTATTTT. This translates into CASSQDGSIRTDTQYF.